The 22 T cell receptor beta chains below were found in one sample sequenced in a study of T cells in Graves' hyperthyroidism and ophthalmopathy. TCR beta CDR3 region amplification was performed from RNA transcripts. First-round RT-PCR of the TCR CDR3 relied on the HTBI primer set. Each CDR3 protein is one row after TCRdb ran MiXCR on the multiplex PCR reads. This sample has approximately 98,000 distinct CDR3 sequences, with approximately 39% found just once. The sample taken for sequencing was peripheral blood or thyroid tissue (not recorded which). The receptors originated from a woman in her thirties with Graves' hyperthyroidism.

Ten or more counts support this clonotype. This CDR3 reads CASSPYRTGPSVYGYTF. CDR3 DNA sequence: TGTGCCAGCAGCCCCTACCGGACAGGTCCTTCAGTCTATGGCTACACCTTC. The chain uses TRBV7-6 and TRBJ1-2; 7 nucleotides line up with TRBD1. Looked up from germline, CDR1 is SGHVS and CDR2 is FNYEAQ. The V segment lost 5 bases and the J segment 4 bases; nucleotides outside the gene matches: 16. The CDR3 consists of 17 residues.

With regard to this clonotype: Since a much larger clone is just one base distant, this may be a read error. V and J are TRBV10-3 and TRBJ1-3, with D possibly matching TRBD1 (6 bases). The CDR3 runs 16 residues. Germline V CDR1 and CDR2: ENHRY, SYGVKD. V lost 3 bases and J 2 bases, leaving 14 bases between the germline ends. The CDR3 DNA is TGTGCCATCAGTGATTGGTCCAGGGGCACTGGAAACACCATATATTTT. Amino acid sequence: CAISDWSRGTGNTIYF.

This clonotype was observed a single time. A clone one base away is much larger, so this may be a read error. The V and J genes are TRBV28 and TRBJ1-1; D is ambiguous. Germline CDR1 MDHEN, CDR2 SYDVKM. The CDR3 spans 14 residues. V lost 3 bases and J 6 bases, leaving 14 bases between the germline ends. In DNA, the CDR3 is TGTGCCAGCAGTTTTGGCGGGCGCGGTGCTGAAGCTTTCTTT. Translation gives CASSFGGRGAEAFF.

The rearrangement uses TRBV7-8 and TRBJ2-7; D ambiguous. CDR1 and CDR2 from the germline V gene are SGHVS and FQNEAQ. V shed 4 bases and J shed 7 bases, with 17 bases lying between them. This CDR3 region has 14 residues. This chain's CDR3 is CASSSTTASREQYF. The DNA for the CDR3 is TGTGCCAGCAGCTCAACTACGGCTAGTCGAGAGCAGTACTTC.

This clonotype came up many times. A much larger clone differs by one base, so this may be a read error. The chain has TRBV20-1 and TRBJ1-2, with D unclear. The length of the CDR3 is 15 residues. CDR1 and CDR2 from the germline V gene are DFQATT and SNEGSKA (reference sequence). The CDR3 reads CSAREVTRGNYGCTF. CDR3 sequence (DNA): TGCAGTGCTAGAGAGGTGACAAGAGGAAACTATGGCTGCACCTTC.

The chain joins TRBV10-3 to TRBJ2-7; D unclear. V dropped 4 bases and J dropped 1 base, with 5 bases sitting between them. The CDR3 contains 12 residues. Germline loops: CDR1 ENHRY, CDR2 SYGVKD. CDR3 amino acids: CAISAQSYEQYF. CDR3 nucleotide sequence: TGTGCCATCAGTGCTCAATCCTACGAGCAGTACTTC.

Note on this clonotype: The junction does not match germline at one end; this may be a read error. The chain joins TRBV6-1 to TRBJ1-4; D may be TRBD1 (6 bases). The CDR3 extends over 13 amino acids. CDR1 and CDR2 (germline): MNHNS, SASEGT. The CDR3 reads CASSYGGIEKLLF. The CDR3 bases are TGTGCCAGCAGTTACGGGGGCATTGAAAAGCTGCTTTTT.

This clonotype was recorded once. A much larger clonotype is one base distant, so this may be a read error. The CDR3 loop is CSARDAGGSTEAFF. In DNA, the CDR3 is TGCAGTGCTAGAGATGCAGGGGGGAGCACTGAAGCTTTCTTT. The chain employs TRBV20-1 and TRBJ1-1; 7 bases are a match to TRBD1. This CDR3 is built from 14 residues. J lost 4 bases, V lost 0 bases, and 5 bases had no gene match. CDR1 is DFQATT, CDR2 SNEGSKA, per germline (reference sequence).

This clonotype was counted at least ten times. The genes are TRBV28 and TRBJ1-4, with D unresolved. This CDR3 contains 12 residues. The germline CDR1 and CDR2 sequences are MDHEN and SYDVKM. Trimming took off 6 bases at V and 4 bases at J, with 6 bases between the two ends. CDR3 in DNA: TGTGCCAGCAGGGGGTATAATGAAAAACTGTTTTTT. Its protein is CASRGYNEKLFF.

This clonotype came up many times. The chain is built from TRBV5-5 and TRBJ1-4; 11 bases fit TRBD1. The CDR3 covers 15 residues. CDR1 and CDR2 from the germline V gene are SGHKS and YYEKEE (reference sequence). Trimming cost V 7 bases and J 8 bases; bases outside gene matches: 10. The CDR3 DNA follows: TGTGCCAGCTATACCCCCGGGACAGGGGGAGAAAAACTGTTTTTT. This sequence encodes CASYTPGTGGEKLFF. Using reference TRBV5-5 and TRBJ1-4 for the parts outside the CDR3, the full variable domain is DAGVTQSPTHLIKTRGQQVTLRCSPISGHKSVSWYQQVLGQGPQFIFQYYEKEERGRGNFPDRFSARQFPNYSSELNVNALLLGDSALYLCASYTPGTGGEKLFFGSGTQLSVL.

This clonotype was recorded at least ten times. The rearrangement joins TRBV20-1 to TRBJ2-7; TRBD2 aligns across 7 bases. With V trimmed by 4 bases and J by 0 bases, 3 bases remained unmatched. Germline values: CDR1 DFQATT, CDR2 SNEGSKA (reference sequence). The CDR3 consists of 13 residues. The CDR3 sequence: CSAKGTTSYEQYF. DNA for the CDR3: TGCAGTGCTAAGGGGACTACCTCCTACGAGCAGTACTTC.

For this clonotype: The conserved final phenylalanine or tryptophan is absent from the CDR3, which likely points to a read error. The chain combines TRBV12-3 or TRBV12-4 with TRBJ2-2; D not certain. V dropped 6 bases and J dropped 5 bases, with 4 bases sitting between them. The CDR3 sequence is 11 residues long. The DNA of the CDR3 is TGTGCCAGCAGGGGAACCGGGGAGCTGTTTTCT. Translation gives CASRGTGELFS.

V is TRBV10-3 and J is TRBJ1-1; TRBD1 matches at 10 bases. The CDR3 totals 13 residues. The V gene's germline CDR1 is ENHRY and CDR2 SYGVKD. The J segment lost 4 bases and the V segment lost 4 bases, leaving 0 bases of the junction unmatched. CDR3 DNA sequence: TGTGCCATCAGTGGGACAGGGGGCACTGAAGCTTTCTTT. This sequence encodes CAISGTGGTEAFF.

The chain employs TRBV28 and TRBJ2-7; D may be TRBD1 or TRBD2 (5 bases each). Trimming cost V 3 bases and J 1 base, with 10 bases left between them. Germline assignment: CDR1 MDHEN and CDR2 SYDVKM. The CDR3 totals 14 residues. CDR3 in DNA: TGTGCCAGCAGTTTTTTTGGGGGATCCTACGAGCAGTACTTC. It encodes CASSFFGGSYEQYF.

Many counts were recorded for this clonotype. The V and J genes are TRBV5-4 and TRBJ2-2; no firm D call. Trimming cost V 7 bases and J 0 bases, with 7 bases left between them. The CDR3 sequence is 13 residues long. CDR1 is SGHNT and CDR2 is YYREEE in the germline V gene (reference sequence). The CDR3 is CASVPSNTGELFF. The CDR3 nucleotides read TGTGCCAGCGTCCCCTCGAACACCGGGGAGCTGTTTTTT.

This clonotype was detected a few times. The rearrangement joins TRBV5-6 to TRBJ2-2; D remains ambiguous. The CDR3 runs 15 residues. V dropped 0 bases and J dropped 2 bases, with 8 bases sitting between them. Germline V lookup: CDR1 SGHDT, CDR2 YYEEEE. In DNA form, the CDR3 reads TGTGCCAGCAGCTTGGAGGGTGGAAACACCGGGGAGCTGTTTTTT. Its translation is CASSLEGGNTGELFF.

Ten or more counts support this clonotype. J is TRBJ1-1 and V is TRBV5-1; D not resolved. The CDR3 spans 15 residues. Germline loops: CDR1 SGHRS, CDR2 YFSETQ. V was trimmed by 4 bases and J by 0 bases, leaving 13 bases between them. This CDR3 reads CASSPREGLNTEAFF. The CDR3 DNA is TGCGCCAGCAGCCCCCGGGAGGGTCTGAACACTGAAGCTTTCTTT.

There are many counts of this clonotype. V gene TRBV6-5 combines with J gene TRBJ1-4, with 8 bases identical to TRBD1. Trimming at V came to 5 bases and at J to 6 bases, leaving 8 bases not matched to a gene. The CDR3 contains 15 residues. In germline, CDR1 is MNHEY, CDR2 SVGAGI. The CDR3 coding sequence is TGTGCCAGCAGTATAGGACAGGGCGGATATGAAAAACTGTTTTTT. Its translation is CASSIGQGGYEKLFF.

This clonotype was counted only a few times. The J gene is TRBJ2-2, the V gene TRBV7-9, with D perhaps TRBD1 (6 bases). Germline CDR1 SEHNR, CDR2 FQNEAQ (reference sequence). V was cut by 11 bases and J by 4 bases, with 26 bases left in between. The CDR3 has 17 amino acids. The CDR3 reads CAWSDFQGPPGTGELFF. CDR3 bases: TGTGCCTGGAGTGACTTTCAGGGGCCCCCTGGCACCGGGGAGCTGTTTTTT.

This clonotype was counted ten times or more. The chain is built from TRBV20-1 and TRBJ1-3; a weak D match, TRBD1 (6 bases). The germline V gene encodes CDR1 DFQATT and CDR2 SNEGSKA (reference sequence). Between the trimmed V and J ends, which lost 4 bases and 2 bases, there was a span of 12 bases. The CDR3 runs to 14 residues. The CDR3 loop reads CSATRGFAGNTIYF. The CDR3 nucleotides read TGCAGTGCTACCAGGGGTTTCGCTGGAAACACCATATATTTT.

This clonotype was observed many times. This rearrangement joins TRBV10-3 to TRBJ1-6; the D gene is possibly TRBD1 (6 bases). V lost 6 bases and J 5 bases, leaving 8 bases between the germline ends. CDR1 ENHRY and CDR2 SYGVKD come from the germline V gene. The CDR3 spans 13 residues. Here the CDR3 DNA reads TGTGCCATCAGATGGACAGATAATTCACCCCTCCACTTT. This sequence encodes CAIRWTDNSPLHF.

The chain recombines TRBV20-1 with TRBJ2-5, with 7 bases identical to TRBD1. This CDR3 contains 12 residues. V shed 5 bases and J 3 bases; nucleotides not matched to a gene: 3. The germline CDR1 and CDR2 sequences are DFQATT and SNEGSKA (reference sequence). DNA of the CDR3: TGCAGTGCTCCGGGACAGAAAGAGACCCAGTACTTC. Residues: CSAPGQKETQYF.